A single sample is the source of the 21 T cell receptor beta chains below, sequenced in a study of OX40 agonist ivuxolimab in advanced cancers. Only in-frame clones appear in the TCRdb table, and some are missing; sequencing was by immunoSEQ multiplex PCR. The sample has over 25,000 clones, roughly 85% seen once. Sequencing used CD4+ or CD8+ T cells sorted from blood, obtained in a trial of the OX40 agonist ivuxolimab. Receptors originate from an adult with an advanced solid tumor such as melanoma, head and neck, liver or kidney cancer.

The chain employs TRBV15 and TRBJ1-2, with D uncertain. From germline, CDR1 is LNHNV and CDR2 YYDKDF (reference sequence). The CDR3 is 14 amino acids. The V and J ends lost 0 bases and 8 bases respectively, with 13 bases between them. The CDR3 region is CATSRDWTERGYTF. The CDR3 DNA reads as TGTGCCACCAGCAGAGATTGGACGGAAAGGGGCTACACCTTC.

This chain uses TRBV27 with TRBJ1-5, with D perhaps matching TRBD1 (6 bases). This CDR3 is built from 15 residues. V was trimmed by 5 bases and J by 1 base, leaving 12 bases between them. Per germline, CDR1 MNHEY and CDR2 SMNVEV (reference sequence). The CDR3 DNA reads TGTGCCAGCAGTCCAGGGGAATACAGCAATCAGCCCCAGCATTTT. Translation gives CASSPGEYSNQPQHF.

This chain connects TRBV7-8 to TRBJ1-4, with TRBD1 as a possible D gene (6 bases). The CDR3 covers 17 residues. Germline CDR1 reads SGHVS; CDR2 reads FQNEAQ. V lost 0 bases, J lost 2 bases, and 13 bases lay in between. Here the CDR3 reads CASSLALRGGTNEKLFF. CDR3 coding DNA: TGTGCCAGCAGCTTAGCGCTTCGGGGGGGCACTAATGAAAAACTGTTTTTT. Full variable domain (remainder filled in from reference TRBV7-8 and TRBJ1-4): GAGVSQSPRYKVAKRGQDVALRCDPISGHVSLFWYQQALGQGPEFLTYFQNEAQLDKSGLPSDRFFAERPEGSVSTLKIQRTQQEDSAVYLCASSLALRGGTNEKLFFGSGTQLSVL.

The V gene is TRBV19, the J gene TRBJ2-7; D is perhaps TRBD1 (6 bases). Germline V gene data show CDR1 as LNHDA and CDR2 as SQIVND (reference sequence). Deletions cut 5 bases from V and 0 bases from J, with 8 bases between. This CDR3 has 13 amino acids. This CDR3 reads CASSYRVSYEQYF. The CDR3 DNA follows: TGTGCCAGTAGTTACAGGGTCTCCTACGAGCAGTACTTC.

This clone is categorized as medium-sized. The rearrangement uses TRBV7-9 and TRBJ2-2, with TRBD1 as a possible D gene (6 bases). Germline CDR1 is SEHNR and CDR2 is FQNEAQ (reference sequence). V was cut by 2 bases and J by 5 bases, with 15 bases left in between. The CDR3 covers 16 residues. In nucleotides, the CDR3 is TGTGCCAGCAGCTTAAAGGACAGCGGACTTACCGGGGAGCTGTTTTTT. Encoded protein: CASSLKDSGLTGELFF.

The V call is TRBV11-2, the J call TRBJ1-4; 8 bases fit TRBD1. The CDR3 totals 15 residues. The germline CDR1 and CDR2 sequences are SGHAT and FQNNGV. V dropped 5 bases and J dropped 3; count of bases not matched to a gene: 5. The CDR3 here is CASSHGQGANEKLFF. CDR3 DNA sequence: TGTGCCAGCAGCCACGGACAGGGAGCTAATGAAAAACTGTTTTTT.

The CDR3 is CASSLSTGQAPYEQYF. Written as DNA, the CDR3 is TGTGCCAGCAGTTTATCAACCGGACAGGCCCCCTACGAGCAGTACTTC. The chain links TRBV27 to TRBJ2-7; 7 nucleotides align to TRBD1. CDR1 MNHEY and CDR2 SMNVEV come from the germline V gene (reference sequence). V dropped 0 bases and J dropped 2; count of bases not matched to a gene: 7. The CDR3 contains 16 residues.

This chain links TRBV29-1 with TRBJ2-7, with D perhaps matching TRBD1 or TRBD2 (6 bases each). The germline V and J ends were trimmed by 0 bases and 3 bases, with 12 bases remaining between them. This CDR3 comprises 14 residues. Germline-derived CDR1 and CDR2 are SQVTM and ANQGSEA. The chain's CDR3 is CSVEDWGASYEQYF. The CDR3 DNA follows: TGCAGCGTTGAAGATTGGGGGGCTAGCTACGAGCAGTACTTC.

The V call is TRBV5-1, the J call TRBJ1-6; maybe TRBD1 (6 bases). Germline CDR1 is SGHRS and CDR2 is YFSETQ. V lost 0 bases and J lost 14, with 18 bases in between. The CDR3 spans 15 residues. Written as DNA, the CDR3 is TGCGCCAGCAGCTTGGAAGGCAGCGGGAGGGGGGCCCTCCACTTT. This translates into CASSLEGSGRGALHF.

The chain joins TRBV28 to TRBJ1-2, with TRBD1 as a possible D gene (5 bases). The V gene's germline CDR1 is MDHEN and CDR2 SYDVKM. This CDR3 is built from 14 residues. V was pared by 5 bases and J by 4 bases, with 14 bases between. The CDR3 is CASSPRVQGYGYTF. The DNA of the CDR3 is TGTGCCAGCAGTCCCAGGGTACAAGGCTATGGCTACACCTTC.

This chain uses TRBV11-2 with TRBJ2-7, with D maybe TRBD1 (5 bases). Germline CDR1 and CDR2: SGHAT and FQNNGV. The CDR3 has 13 amino acids. V lost 3 bases to trimming and J lost 4 bases, with 10 bases between them. CDR3 nucleotide sequence: TGTGCCAGCAGCTTCCGGACACATTACGAGCAGTACTTC. Residues: CASSFRTHYEQYF.

The chain couples TRBV6-6 to TRBJ2-6; no reliable D call. The V end was cut by 7 bases, the J end by 0 bases, with 7 bases between. This CDR3 comprises 14 residues. CDR1 and CDR2 from the germline V gene are MNHNY and SVGAGI (reference sequence). CDR3 region: CASTRSSGANVLTF. CDR3 coding DNA: TGTGCCAGCACTCGGAGCTCTGGGGCCAACGTCCTGACTTTC.

The chain carries TRBV28 and TRBJ2-7; 9 bases match TRBD1. The CDR3 totals 15 residues. The trim removed 7 bases at V and 1 base at J, leaving 8 bases unmatched. Germline V gives CDR1 MDHEN, CDR2 SYDVKM. The CDR3 DNA reads as TGTGCCAGCACCCTCGGGGACAGGGAATCCTACGAGCAGTACTTC. Residues: CASTLGDRESYEQYF.

This rearrangement joins TRBV13 to TRBJ1-1, with D hard to call. The germline CDR1 and CDR2 sequences are PRHDT and FYEKMQ (reference sequence). The V end lost 2 bases, the J end lost 1 base, and 8 bases lay between the germline ends. This CDR3 region has 14 residues. CDR3 sequence: CASSLMGGNTEAFF. The CDR3 bases are TGTGCCAGCAGCTTAATGGGAGGGAACACTGAAGCTTTCTTT.

The rearrangement joins TRBV19 to TRBJ1-1; maybe TRBD1 (6 bases). CDR1 is LNHDA and CDR2 is SQIVND in the germline V gene (reference sequence). The CDR3 is made up of 15 amino acids. V was clipped by 5 bases and J by 3 bases, with 16 bases between them. The CDR3 loop reads CASSAWGRMDTEAFF. The CDR3 nucleotides read TGTGCCAGTAGTGCCTGGGGGCGTATGGACACTGAAGCTTTCTTT.

This chain joins TRBV5-8 and TRBJ1-1; TRBD1 is a possible D gene (5 bases). The CDR3 spans 12 residues. Trimming cost V 4 bases and J 7 bases, with 11 bases left between them. The germline V gene has CDR1 SGHTS and CDR2 YDEGEE. DNA for the CDR3: TGTGCCAGCAGCATGGGACGGCTTGAAGCTTTCTTT. This sequence encodes CASSMGRLEAFF.

In the case of this clone: A junction end diverges from the germline sequence, so it may reflect a read error. The chain carries TRBV13 and TRBJ2-7, with 9 bases fitting TRBD1. Germline V gives CDR1 PRHDT, CDR2 FYEKMQ (reference sequence). The CDR3 contains 15 residues. The DNA of the CDR3 is TGTGCCAGCAGCTTAGAAGGACAGGGGTCCTCCGAGCAGTACTTC. Encoded protein: CASSLEGQGSSEQYF.

The chain joins TRBV2 to TRBJ2-3; D is possibly TRBD1 or TRBD2 (6 bases each). Deletions cut 9 bases from V and 5 bases from J, with 18 bases between. CDR1 is SNHLY and CDR2 is FYNNEI in the germline V gene. The CDR3 covers 14 residues. CDR3 sequence (DNA): TGTGCCAGAACGGGGGACATACAACGAGATACGCAGTATTTT. Encoded protein: CARTGDIQRDTQYF.

The rearrangement joins TRBV6-5 to TRBJ1-2; possibly TRBD1 for D (5 bases). This CDR3 is built from 15 residues. Trimming removed 0 bases from V and 8 bases from J, with 16 bases in between. Germline CDR1 reads MNHEY; CDR2 reads SVGAGI. CDR3: CASSYSTGVGVGYTF. The CDR3, as DNA: TGTGCCAGCAGTTACTCGACGGGGGTTGGAGTCGGCTACACCTTC.

The count of this clone is one. This chain uses TRBV19 with TRBJ1-1; the D gene is possibly TRBD1 (5 bases). The CDR3 runs 13 residues. Between the trimmed V and J ends, which lost 0 bases and 4 bases, there was a span of 6 bases. Per germline, CDR1 LNHDA and CDR2 SQIVND (reference sequence). For the CDR3, the DNA is TGTGCCAGTAGTATAGATGGGGCCACTGAAGCTTTCTTT. Protein product: CASSIDGATEAFF.

This clone was seen a few times. This chain uses TRBV5-6 with TRBJ1-6; D not resolved. The CDR3 spans 15 residues. The V gene's germline CDR1 is SGHDT and CDR2 YYEEEE. V lost 3 bases, J lost 7 bases, and 14 bases lay in between. CDR3 sequence: CASSSGPGPNSPLHF. CDR3 DNA: TGTGCCAGCAGCTCCGGGCCCGGCCCAAATTCACCCCTCCACTTT.